Presented here are 18 T cell receptor beta chains from one specimen sequenced in a study of response to subunit inactivated influenza vaccine. TCRdb reprocessed the RT-PCR reads with MiXCR, giving one entry per CDR3 protein. This table has roughly 710,000 distinct CDR3 sequences, around 15% appearing once. The material was PBMCs from blood, obtained 14 to 15 days before vaccination. The receptors derive from a man in his forties or fifties who received an inactivated influenza vaccine.

In its sample, this clonotype was seen a few times. The rearrangement uses TRBV5-1 and TRBJ2-1; TRBD1 might be the D (5 bases). Germline CDR1 is SGHRS and CDR2 is YFSETQ. Trimming took off 4 bases at V and 4 bases at J, with 21 bases between the two ends. The CDR3 runs to 17 residues. The CDR3 nucleotides read TGCGCCAGCAGCCAGCCGCAGGGCGAAGGCCCATACAATGAGCAGTTCTTC. As protein: CASSQPQGEGPYNEQFF.

Ten or more counts support this clonotype. The chain joins TRBV24-1 to TRBJ2-2, with D maybe TRBD1 (7 bases). Germline V gene lookup returns CDR1 KGHDR and CDR2 SFDVKD. V lost 7 bases, J lost 5 bases, and 13 bases lay in between. This CDR3 is 14 amino acids long. CDR3 loop: CATRGGGRTGELFF. CDR3 bases: TGTGCCACCAGAGGAGGGGGCCGAACCGGGGAGCTGTTTTTT.

This clonotype was detected ten times or more. The chain links TRBV7-9 to TRBJ2-1; 14 bases are shared with TRBD2. Germline CDR1 is SEHNR and CDR2 is FQNEAQ (reference sequence). The CDR3 is made up of 20 amino acids. V trimming: 2 bases; J trimming: 0 bases; junction bases outside the gene matches: 9. Here the CDR3 DNA reads TGTGCCAGCAGCTTAAACCGGGGACTAGCGGGAGAGTTCTCCTACAATGAGCAGTTCTTC. This sequence encodes CASSLNRGLAGEFSYNEQFF.

The chain carries TRBV20-1 and TRBJ2-1, with 7 bases lining up with TRBD1. J gave up 8 bases and V 3 bases, and 13 bases lay outside the gene matches. CDR1 is DFQATT, CDR2 SNEGSKA, per germline (reference sequence). The length of the CDR3 is 15 residues. The CDR3 sequence is CSASPDREFLDEQFF. CDR3 DNA sequence: TGCAGTGCTAGTCCAGACAGGGAATTTCTCGATGAGCAGTTCTTC.

At least ten counts were recorded for this clonotype. V usage is TRBV11-2 and J usage is TRBJ1-6; D call uncertain. In germline, CDR1 is SGHAT, CDR2 FQNNGV. This CDR3 is 14 amino acids long. V lost 6 bases to trimming and J lost 9 bases, with 15 bases between them. The CDR3 sequence is CASRLLRTGSPLHF. The CDR3 DNA reads TGTGCCAGCAGACTCCTGCGGACGGGTTCACCCCTCCACTTT. The whole variable domain, filled in from reference TRBV11-2 and TRBJ1-6, reads EAGVAQSPRYKIIEKRQSVAFWCNPISGHATLYWYQQILGQGPKLLIQFQNNGVVDDSQLPKDRFSAERLKGVDSTLKIQPAKLEDSAVYLCASRLLRTGSPLHFGNGTRLTVT.

This clonotype appeared a few times. The chain recombines TRBV4-3 with TRBJ2-7; 11 nucleotides align to TRBD1. Germline V gene lookup returns CDR1 LGHNA and CDR2 YSLEER. Trimming at V came to 3 bases and at J to 5 bases, leaving 3 bases not matched to a gene. The CDR3 consists of 14 residues. The CDR3 is CASSQRTGGDEQYF. CDR3 in DNA: TGCGCCAGCAGCCAGAGGACAGGGGGCGACGAGCAGTACTTC.

J is TRBJ2-1 and V is TRBV6-5; 8 bases agree with TRBD2. The V segment lost 4 bases and the J segment 0 bases; nucleotides outside the gene matches: 11. This CDR3 is built from 18 residues. Germline V gene lookup returns CDR1 MNHEY and CDR2 SVGAGI. CDR3 DNA sequence: TGTGCCAGCAGTTCAGGGACTAGTCACATTAACTCCTACAATGAGCAGTTCTTC. This translates into CASSSGTSHINSYNEQFF.

This clonotype was recorded a few times. The rearrangement uses TRBV18 and TRBJ2-5, with D perhaps matching TRBD2 (6 bases). The CDR3 runs to 15 residues. The V gene's germline CDR1 is KGHSH and CDR2 LQKENI. Trimming shortened V by 4 bases and J by 2 bases, and 14 bases separated the two germline ends. CDR3 in DNA: TGTGCCAGCTCACGATTGGAGGGCCTACAAGAGACCCAGTACTTC. It codes for CASSRLEGLQETQYF.

This rearrangement joins TRBV5-6 to TRBJ1-1, with D uncertain. The CDR3 has 19 amino acids. Looked up from germline, CDR1 is SGHDT and CDR2 is YYEEEE. Trimming pared 4 bases from V and 0 bases from J, leaving 25 bases between. CDR3 sequence (DNA): TGTGCCAGCAGCCCTGGCGCATACCGGCTTTTAGAGATGAACACTGAAGCTTTCTTT. Amino acid sequence: CASSPGAYRLLEMNTEAFF.

This clonotype was found a few times. V usage is TRBV7-9 and J usage is TRBJ2-1; 9 bases map to TRBD1. The germline gives CDR1 SEHNR, CDR2 FQNEAQ (reference sequence). The CDR3 consists of 16 residues. J was trimmed by 5 bases and V by 1 base; bases with no gene match: 6. The CDR3 DNA follows: TGTGCCAGCAGCTTAGGAGGGACAGGGTCCCACAATGAGCAGTTCTTC. It yields the protein CASSLGGTGSHNEQFF.

This clonotype has just a few counts. V usage is TRBV20-1 and J usage is TRBJ2-1; D possibly corresponds to TRBD2 (6 bases). Germline V lookup: CDR1 DFQATT, CDR2 SNEGSKA (reference sequence). CDR3 size: 16 residues. V was shortened by 1 base and J by 1 base, with 14 bases between the two germline ends. The CDR3 reads CSARAFRAGSYNEQFF. CDR3 in DNA: TGCAGTGCTAGAGCGTTCCGAGCGGGTTCCTACAATGAGCAGTTCTTC.

This clonotype has just a few counts. V usage is TRBV5-5 and J usage is TRBJ1-2; D possibly corresponds to TRBD1 (6 bases). V dropped 0 bases and J dropped 8 bases, with 17 bases sitting between them. This CDR3 region has 15 residues. CDR1 SGHKS and CDR2 YYEKEE come from the germline V gene (reference sequence). The DNA of the CDR3 is TGTGCCAGCAGCTTGGAGGGGGGCCTGATCAGAGGCTACACCTTC. Translating it yields CASSLEGGLIRGYTF.

This clonotype was seen many times. The chain combines TRBV5-1 with TRBJ2-7, with D possibly called TRBD1 or TRBD2 (5 bases each). Trimming took off 0 bases at V and 3 bases at J, with 7 bases between the two ends. CDR1 is SGHRS, CDR2 YFSETQ, per germline. The CDR3 sequence is 13 residues long. Here the CDR3 reads CASSLDGGYEQYF. The DNA for the CDR3 is TGCGCCAGCAGCTTGGATGGGGGCTACGAGCAGTACTTC.

This chain joins TRBV5-1 and TRBJ1-6, with 10 bases lining up with TRBD1. V trimming: 0 bases; J trimming: 6 bases; junction bases outside the gene matches: 6. The CDR3 length is 17 residues. Per the germline V gene, CDR1 is SGHRS and CDR2 is YFSETQ. The DNA for the CDR3 is TGCGCCAGCAGCTTGGAACCGGGACAGGGGTCTAATTCACCCCTCCACTTT. Protein sequence: CASSLEPGQGSNSPLHF.

The chain recombines TRBV29-1 with TRBJ2-7; TRBD1 aligns across 8 bases. The germline V gene encodes CDR1 SQVTM and CDR2 ANQGSEA. Unmatched junction bases numbered 4, after V lost 1 base and J lost 2 bases. This CDR3 region has 14 residues. In DNA, the CDR3 is TGCAGCGTTGAAGCGGGGGACAGGCCCTACGAGCAGTACTTC. This translates into CSVEAGDRPYEQYF.

This clonotype turned up a few times. This chain joins TRBV20-1 and TRBJ2-1, with 14 positions matching TRBD2. The V gene end was trimmed by 4 bases and the J gene end by 6 bases; junction bases not matched to a gene: 14. The CDR3 extends over 18 amino acids. The germline V gene has CDR1 DFQATT and CDR2 SNEGSKA (reference sequence). CDR3 DNA sequence: TGCAGTGCTAAGGGACTAGCGGGAGAGGGGGGGATTAGCAATGAGCAGTTCTTC. This translates into CSAKGLAGEGGISNEQFF.

In this sample, this clonotype turned up a few times. The V and J genes are TRBV29-1 and TRBJ2-5; no firm D call. Germline CDR1 is SQVTM and CDR2 is ANQGSEA. Deletions cut 6 bases from V and 5 bases from J, with 13 bases between. The CDR3 is 12 residues long. The CDR3 DNA reads as TGCAGCGTCGGCGTGTGGCAGGAGACCCAGTACTTC. This codes for CSVGVWQETQYF.

This clonotype showed up just a few times. V gene TRBV2 combines with J gene TRBJ2-4; possible D gene TRBD1, 5 bases. This CDR3 contains 14 residues. The germline V gene encodes CDR1 SNHLY and CDR2 FYNNEI. The V gene lost 4 bases and the J gene lost 0 bases, with 7 bases spanning the gap. The CDR3 DNA sequence: TGTGCCAGCAGTGTTCAGGGAGCCAAAAACATTCAGTACTTC. Protein sequence: CASSVQGAKNIQYF.